This TCR beta chain was recovered during a study of cytomegalovirus exposure and HLA in healthy donors. Points from the study as a whole: Rarity marked most TCR sequences, yet some public TCRs occurred in many donors.

PCR used 60 Vbeta primers and 13 Jbeta primers. Sequencing used immunoSEQ multiplex PCR; TCRdb keeps in-frame clones, though not all of them. Among around 70,000 clones, roughly 90% were seen once, and the ten largest hold 2%. Remarks on this clone: Antigen unknown.

Per germline, CDR1 SGDLS and CDR2 YYNGEE. This CDR3 is built from 15 residues. V gave up 3 bases and J gave up 2 bases, with 12 bases separating them. The genes are TRBV9 and TRBJ2-4; D might be TRBD2 (6 bases). The source is a woman between 25 and 40 years old in good health and CMV-seronegative. Sequenced: PBMCs. CDR3 protein: CASSAGGGTKNIQYF. The CDR3 DNA follows: TGTGCCAGCAGCGCTGGCGGAGGGACCAAAAACATTCAGTACTTC.